This T cell receptor beta chain came from a study of regulatory T cells in long-lasting Graves disease. Study findings and constraints: Favored usage of TRBV28, TRBJ1-2 and TRBJ2-5 was recorded in persistent disease.

Trimming pared 6 bases from V and 2 bases from J, leaving 11 bases between. This CDR3 is 14 amino acids long. Arm-PCR of CDR3 regions and iRepertoire HTBI primers were the basis on which TCR beta libraries were built. TCRdb re-called the multiplex PCR reads through MiXCR, storing one row per CDR3 protein. The sample lists around 250,000 distinct CDR3 sequences, around 19% occurring once. Time point indicated: newly diagnosed GD, antithyroid drugs for less than 3 months. The TCR library was made from RNA extracted from PBMCs. Note on this clonotype: Its antigen is not identified.

The source was peripheral blood mononuclear cells (PBMCs), collected at new diagnosis, from a patient treated with antithyroid drugs. The gene calls are TRBV12-3 or TRBV12-4 and TRBJ1-5; D unclear. This receptor was taken from a female donor with Graves disease. CDR3 nucleotides: TGTGCCAGCAGGCTAGGTTATGGCAATCAGCCCCAGCATTTT. Amino acids: CASRLGYGNQPQHF.